A selection of T cell receptor beta chains follows, all from one sample in a study of blood T cells in healthy people across ages. TCRdb re-called the 5' RACE reads through MiXCR, storing one row per CDR3 protein. The table shows about 760,000 distinct CDR3 sequences, with 56% occurring only once. Specimen: blood. The receptor source for this set is a man in his forties or fifties in good health. The CDR3 runs from the conserved cysteine through the conserved F or W. The order of the fields is CDR3 protein, CDR3 DNA, clone size, D gene, J gene, V gene. A D gene is named only where the DNA matches it firmly. Size is omitted from some rows. Given values are once, few, many or a class for expanded clones.

CDR3aa: CASSFGSRGYGYTF
CDR3nt: TGTGCCAGCAGTTTTGGGAGTAGGGGCTATGGCTACACCTTC
abundance: few
d_gene: NA
j_gene: TRBJ1-2
v_gene: TRBV12-3/TRBV12-4

CDR3aa: CASSQVTGGLDEQYF
CDR3nt: TGCGCCAGCAGCCAAGTAACGGGGGGGCTGGACGAGCAGTACTTC
abundance: NA
d_gene: TRBD2
j_gene: TRBJ2-7
v_gene: TRBV4-1

CDR3aa: CASSKRTGGLMNTEAFF
CDR3nt: TGTGCCAGCAGTAAAAGGACAGGGGGCCTCATGAACACTGAAGCTTTCTTT
abundance: NA
d_gene: TRBD1
j_gene: TRBJ1-1
v_gene: TRBV28

CDR3aa: CASRIAGLTDTQYF
CDR3nt: TGTGCCAGCAGGATCGCGGGTTTGACAGATACGCAGTATTTT
abundance: few
d_gene: NA
j_gene: TRBJ2-3
v_gene: TRBV6-6

CDR3aa: CASSYSTLGYSSYEQYF
CDR3nt: TGTGCCAGCAGTTACTCGACACTTGGCTACAGCTCCTACGAGCAGTACTTC
abundance: once
d_gene: NA
j_gene: TRBJ2-7
v_gene: TRBV6-5

CDR3aa: CASTQGASPYNEQFF
CDR3nt: TGTGCCAGCACTCAGGGGGCTTCCCCCTACAATGAGCAGTTCTTC
abundance: once
d_gene: TRBD1
j_gene: TRBJ2-1
v_gene: TRBV11-2

CDR3aa: CASSLSHPYEQYF
CDR3nt: TGTGCCAGCAGTTTATCCCATCCCTACGAGCAGTACTTC
abundance: few
d_gene: NA
j_gene: TRBJ2-7
v_gene: TRBV27

CDR3aa: CASSSSRGNWPYEQYF
CDR3nt: TGTGCCAGCAGCTCCTCTAGGGGCAATTGGCCCTACGAGCAGTACTTC
abundance: NA
d_gene: NA
j_gene: TRBJ2-7
v_gene: TRBV6-5

CDR3aa: CSGGRESGEQYF
CDR3nt: TGCAGCGGCGGACGGGAGAGTGGGGAGCAGTACTTC
abundance: NA
d_gene: NA
j_gene: TRBJ2-7
v_gene: TRBV29-1

CDR3aa: CASASLLGRGYEQYF
CDR3nt: TGTGCCAGCGCATCCCTGCTGGGGAGAGGGTACGAGCAGTACTTC
abundance: NA
d_gene: NA
j_gene: TRBJ2-7
v_gene: TRBV28